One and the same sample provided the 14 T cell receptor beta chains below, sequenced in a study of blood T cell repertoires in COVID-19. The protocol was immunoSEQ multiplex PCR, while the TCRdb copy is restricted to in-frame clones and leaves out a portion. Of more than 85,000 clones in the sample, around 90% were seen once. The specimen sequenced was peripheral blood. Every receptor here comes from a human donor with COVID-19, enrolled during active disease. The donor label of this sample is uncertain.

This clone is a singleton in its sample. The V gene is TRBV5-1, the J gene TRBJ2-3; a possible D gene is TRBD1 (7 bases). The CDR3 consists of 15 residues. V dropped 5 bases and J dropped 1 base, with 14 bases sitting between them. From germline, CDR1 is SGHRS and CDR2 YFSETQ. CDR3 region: CASRTTGEGTDTQYF. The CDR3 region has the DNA TGCGCCAGCAGAACTACAGGGGAGGGCACAGATACGCAGTATTTT.

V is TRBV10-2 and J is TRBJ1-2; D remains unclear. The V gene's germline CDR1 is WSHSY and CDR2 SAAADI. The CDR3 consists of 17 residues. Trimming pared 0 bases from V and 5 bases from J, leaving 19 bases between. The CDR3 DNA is TGCGCCAGCAGTGAGTCCGATTCCCGGGGATGGCAATATGGCTACACCTTC. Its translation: CASSESDSRGWQYGYTF.

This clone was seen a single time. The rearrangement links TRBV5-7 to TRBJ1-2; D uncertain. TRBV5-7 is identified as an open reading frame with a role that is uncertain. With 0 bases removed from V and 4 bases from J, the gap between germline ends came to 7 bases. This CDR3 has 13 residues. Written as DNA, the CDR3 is TGTGCCAGCAGCTTGGGTTCCGTCTATGGCTACACCTTC. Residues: CASSLGSVYGYTF.

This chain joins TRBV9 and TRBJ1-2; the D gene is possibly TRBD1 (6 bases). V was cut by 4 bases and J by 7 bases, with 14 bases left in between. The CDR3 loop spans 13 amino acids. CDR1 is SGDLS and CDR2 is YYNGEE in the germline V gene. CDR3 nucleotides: TGTGCCAGCAGCCCCCGGGACATTGGTGGCTACACCTTC. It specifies CASSPRDIGGYTF.

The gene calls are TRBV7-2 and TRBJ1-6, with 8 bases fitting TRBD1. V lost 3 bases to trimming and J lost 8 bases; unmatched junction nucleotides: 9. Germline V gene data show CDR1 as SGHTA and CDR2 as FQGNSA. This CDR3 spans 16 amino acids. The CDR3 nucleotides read TGTGCCAGCAGCTTTGGACAGGGAAAGTTTTATTCACCCCTCCACTTT. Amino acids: CASSFGQGKFYSPLHF. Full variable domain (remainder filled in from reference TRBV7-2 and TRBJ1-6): GAGVSQSPSNKVTEKGKDVELRCDPISGHTALYWYRQSLGQGLEFLIYFQGNSAPDKSGLPSDRFSAERTGGSVSTLTIQRTQQEDSAVYLCASSFGQGKFYSPLHFGNGTRLTVT.

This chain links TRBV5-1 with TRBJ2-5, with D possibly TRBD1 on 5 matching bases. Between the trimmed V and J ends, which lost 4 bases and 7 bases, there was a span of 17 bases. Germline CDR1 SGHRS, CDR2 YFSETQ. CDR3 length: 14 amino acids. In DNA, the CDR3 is TGCGCCAGCAGCCCCCAGGGCGAGCCATGGACCCAGTACTTC. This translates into CASSPQGEPWTQYF.

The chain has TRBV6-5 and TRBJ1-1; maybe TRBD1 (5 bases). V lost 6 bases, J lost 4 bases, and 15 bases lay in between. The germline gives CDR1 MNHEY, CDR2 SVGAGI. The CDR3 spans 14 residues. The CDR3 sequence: CASRPPGIRTEAFF. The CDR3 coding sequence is TGTGCCAGCAGACCCCCAGGGATCCGCACTGAAGCTTTCTTT.

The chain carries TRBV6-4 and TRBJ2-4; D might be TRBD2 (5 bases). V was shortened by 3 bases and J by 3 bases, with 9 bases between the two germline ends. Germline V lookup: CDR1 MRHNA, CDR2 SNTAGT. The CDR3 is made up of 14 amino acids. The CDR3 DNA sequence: TGTGCCAGCAGTGAGGGAGCAGGCAAAAACATTCAGTACTTC. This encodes CASSEGAGKNIQYF.

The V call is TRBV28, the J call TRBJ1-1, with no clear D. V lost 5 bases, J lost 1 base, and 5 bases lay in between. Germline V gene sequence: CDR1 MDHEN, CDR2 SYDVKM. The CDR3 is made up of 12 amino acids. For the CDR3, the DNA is TGTGCCAGCAGTACACGGAACACTGAAGCTTTCTTT. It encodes CASSTRNTEAFF.

In DNA, the CDR3 is TGTGCCAGCAGGGCAGGGGACCAGCCCCAGCATTTT. Translated, it gives CASRAGDQPQHF. The chain carries TRBV4-2 and TRBJ1-5; TRBD1 is a possible D gene (6 bases). Germline CDR1 is LGHNA and CDR2 is YNFKEQ. V was trimmed by 6 bases and J by 7 bases, leaving 10 bases between them. CDR3 length: 12 amino acids.

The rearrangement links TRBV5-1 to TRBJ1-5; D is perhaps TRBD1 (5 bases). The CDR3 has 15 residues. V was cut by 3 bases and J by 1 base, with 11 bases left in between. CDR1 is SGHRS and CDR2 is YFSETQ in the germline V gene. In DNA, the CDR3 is TGCGCCAGCAGCTGGGGCTCCGGGAGCAATCAGCCCCAGCATTTT. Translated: CASSWGSGSNQPQHF.

CDR3: CAISKTGSIPDTQYF. The CDR3 DNA is TGTGCCATCAGTAAGACAGGGTCTATCCCAGATACGCAGTATTTT. The gene calls are TRBV10-3 and TRBJ2-3; 7 nucleotides line up with TRBD1. Germline V gene data show CDR1 as ENHRY and CDR2 as SYGVKD. J was trimmed by 4 bases and V by 5 bases; bases with no gene match: 9. The CDR3 is 15 amino acids.

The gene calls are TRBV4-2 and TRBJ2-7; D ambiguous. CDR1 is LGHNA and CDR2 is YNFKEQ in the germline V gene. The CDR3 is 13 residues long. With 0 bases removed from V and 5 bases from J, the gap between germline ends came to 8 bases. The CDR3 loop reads CASSQEEWDEQYF. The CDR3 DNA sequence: TGTGCCAGCAGCCAAGAGGAGTGGGACGAGCAGTACTTC.

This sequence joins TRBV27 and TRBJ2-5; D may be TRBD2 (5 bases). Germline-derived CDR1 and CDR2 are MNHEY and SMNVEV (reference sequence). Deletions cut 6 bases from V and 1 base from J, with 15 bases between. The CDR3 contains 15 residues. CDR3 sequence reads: CASSPFGSAQETQYF. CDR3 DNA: TGTGCCAGCAGCCCTTTTGGGAGTGCCCAAGAGACCCAGTACTTC.